These 27 T cell receptor beta chains share one sample of origin, sequenced in a study of beta chain features in type 1 diabetes (dated by TCRdb to 2017 to 2018). No antigens are known for them. The paper's findings and limits, for the study overall: In all four CD4+ subsets, TCRB CDR3 length was moderately but significantly shorter in type 1 diabetes patients.

The method behind the library was the immunoSEQ multiplex PCR assay. The High Capacity cDNA Reverse Transcription Kit was used to reverse transcribe all of the isolated RNA, meaning that expressed TCRB transcripts were what got sequenced. The table was pulled from immuneACCESS by TCRdb, which kept in-frame rearrangements only. Such tables lose some clones; where checked, under half of the loss comes from unresolved V genes, and the rest has no known cause. Within this sample are around 50,000 clones, with approximately 44% of them counted one time only. Jointly, the top ten make up around 0.13% of the sample. Sequences were obtained from stem cell memory CD4+ T cells from blood. Per the publication, the cell subset or site label means: stem cell-like memory CD4+ T cells. The receptors stem from a man aged 30 to 39 with type 1 diabetes.

A single count supports this clone. The chain couples TRBV27 to TRBJ2-7, with a weak D call TRBD1 (6 bases). The CDR3 has 14 amino acids. CDR1 MNHEY and CDR2 SMNVEV come from the germline V gene (reference sequence). The ends were cut back, 6 bases at V and 7 bases at J, with 19 bases in the middle. CDR3 amino acids: CASRLGALTGEQYF. For the CDR3, the DNA is TGTGCCAGCAGACTGGGGGCTCTTACGGGGGAGCAGTACTTC.

This chain links TRBV19 with TRBJ2-5; weak D call: TRBD2 (6 bases). Germline V lookup: CDR1 LNHDA, CDR2 SQIVND (reference sequence). Trimming stripped 4 bases from V and 6 bases from J, with 21 bases between. This CDR3 has 16 amino acids. This CDR3 reads CASSTTRVGGSQTQYF. CDR3 in DNA: TGTGCCAGTAGTACAACCCGCGTCGGGGGTTCGCAGACCCAGTACTTC.

Comment on this clone: A junction end diverges from the germline sequence, so it may reflect a read error. This sequence joins TRBV7-7 and TRBJ2-5; possible D gene TRBD2, 5 bases. The CDR3 has 14 residues. From germline, CDR1 is SSHAT and CDR2 FNYEAQ (reference sequence). The CDR3 DNA reads as TGTGCTAGCAGTCCGGTTAGCGAGCAAGAGACCCAGTACTTC. It encodes CASSPVSEQETQYF.

The table lists this clone with a few counts. The chain is built from TRBV6-6 and TRBJ2-3; D possibly corresponds to TRBD1 (5 bases). The V gene's germline CDR1 is MNHNY and CDR2 SVGAGI (reference sequence). The CDR3 is made up of 15 amino acids. V gave up 7 bases and J gave up 4 bases, with 18 bases separating them. Here the CDR3 reads CASINPPGFPDTQYF. CDR3 sequence (DNA): TGTGCCAGCATCAACCCTCCAGGGTTCCCAGATACGCAGTATTTT.

This clone was seen more than once but under ten times. The chain has TRBV28 and TRBJ2-3; 10 nucleotides line up with TRBD2. CDR3 length: 15 residues. V lost 5 bases and J lost 2; bases outside the gene matches: 4. CDR1 and CDR2 from the germline V gene are MDHEN and SYDVKM. The CDR3 reads CASSRLAGDTDTQYF. CDR3 coding DNA: TGTGCCAGCAGTCGGCTAGCGGGAGACACAGATACGCAGTATTTT.

J is TRBJ1-2 and V is TRBV7-8, with D perhaps TRBD1 (6 bases). The V and J ends lost 0 bases and 6 bases respectively, with 11 bases between them. Per germline, CDR1 SGHVS and CDR2 FQNEAQ. This CDR3 region has 14 residues. This CDR3 reads CASSLAARGNGYTF. Written as DNA, the CDR3 is TGTGCCAGCAGCTTAGCAGCCAGGGGAAATGGCTACACCTTC.

The chain joins TRBV19 to TRBJ1-3; tentatively, D is TRBD1 (6 bases). The CDR3 loop spans 16 amino acids. Germline V gives CDR1 LNHDA, CDR2 SQIVND (reference sequence). V lost 4 bases and J 0 bases, leaving 13 bases between the germline ends. The CDR3 bases are TGTGCCAGTAGTAAACCCCCGGACAGCTCTGGAAACACCATATATTTT. Translating gives CASSKPPDSSGNTIYF.

This chain joins TRBV5-1 and TRBJ2-5; weak D call: TRBD2 (6 bases). CDR3 length: 13 residues. The ends were cut back, 4 bases at V and 5 bases at J, with 12 bases in the middle. Germline V lookup: CDR1 SGHRS, CDR2 YFSETQ. The CDR3 bases are TGCGCCAGCAGCGAGAAGGGGACTGAGACCCAGTACTTC. Amino acid sequence: CASSEKGTETQYF.

The gene calls are TRBV9 and TRBJ2-5; 10 bases align to TRBD1. The trim removed 3 bases at V and 5 bases at J, leaving 1 base unmatched. The CDR3 is 13 residues long. Germline lookup yields CDR1 SGDLS and CDR2 YYNGEE. The chain's CDR3 is CASSGGQGETQYF. CDR3 in DNA: TGTGCCAGCAGCGGGGGACAGGGGGAGACCCAGTACTTC.

The rearrangement links TRBV7-3 to TRBJ2-3; tentatively, D is TRBD2 (6 bases). Germline CDR1 and CDR2: SGHTA and FQGTGA. Trimming pared 2 bases from V and 2 bases from J, leaving 14 bases between. This CDR3 spans 16 amino acids. CDR3 region: CASSLLGGFVTDTQYF. The CDR3 nucleotides read TGTGCCAGCAGCTTACTTGGAGGGTTTGTCACAGATACGCAGTATTTT.

A few counts support this clone. This rearrangement joins TRBV6-5 to TRBJ2-7; TRBD2 matches at 8 bases. From germline, CDR1 is MNHEY and CDR2 SVGAGI. This CDR3 has 16 residues. The V gene end was trimmed by 0 bases and the J gene end by 3 bases; junction bases not matched to a gene: 7. Written as DNA, the CDR3 is TGTGCCAGCAGTTACTCCCGTAGCGGGAACCTCTACGAGCAGTACTTC. Translated: CASSYSRSGNLYEQYF.

The chain couples TRBV7-2 to TRBJ1-4, with 7 bases that match TRBD1. This CDR3 comprises 13 residues. Germline V lookup: CDR1 SGHTA, CDR2 FQGNSA. V gave up 8 bases and J gave up 8 bases; unmatched junction bases: 8. Here the CDR3 DNA reads TGTGCCAGCGGGGGACAGAGACTCGAAAAACTGTTTTTT. Amino acids: CASGGQRLEKLFF.

CDR3 protein: CASSATSGRSGEQFF. The CDR3 DNA sequence: TGTGCCAGCAGCGCGACTAGCGGGAGATCTGGTGAGCAGTTCTTC. The rearrangement joins TRBV2 to TRBJ2-1, with 12 nucleotides matching TRBD2. V shed 6 bases and J 9 bases; nucleotides not matched to a gene: 9. The germline V gene has CDR1 SNHLY and CDR2 FYNNEI. The CDR3 totals 15 residues.

This chain uses TRBV27 with TRBJ1-5, with no clear D. Trimming stripped 3 bases from V and 0 bases from J, with 9 bases between. The CDR3 contains 15 residues. Germline loops: CDR1 MNHEY, CDR2 SMNVEV (reference sequence). The CDR3 sequence: CASSFERYSNQPQHF. The DNA of the CDR3 is TGTGCCAGCAGTTTTGAGCGATATAGCAATCAGCCCCAGCATTTT.

The chain recombines TRBV28 with TRBJ2-1; 9 bases match TRBD2. With V trimmed by 6 bases and J by 1 base, 16 bases remained unmatched. The CDR3 consists of 19 residues. Germline-derived CDR1 and CDR2 are MDHEN and SYDVKM. The CDR3 nucleotides read TGTGCCAGCAGCTCTCCAGGGAGCGGGAGCGGGAGGTCCTACAATGAGCAGTTCTTC. It specifies CASSSPGSGSGRSYNEQFF. The variable domain in full, completed from reference TRBV28 and TRBJ2-1, reads DVKVTQSSRYLVKRTGEKVFLECVQDMDHENMFWYRQDPGLGLRLIYFSYDVKMKEKGDIPEGYSVSREKKERFSLILESASTNQTSMYLCASSSPGSGSGRSYNEQFFGPGTRLTVL.

This chain connects TRBV6-5 to TRBJ1-5; a weak D match, TRBD1 (5 bases). Per the germline V gene, CDR1 is MNHEY and CDR2 is SVGAGI. There are 13 residues in the CDR3. V gave up 6 bases and J gave up 6 bases, with 12 bases separating them. The CDR3 sequence: CASSGGSSQPQHF. CDR3 bases: TGTGCCAGCAGCGGGGGGTCGAGTCAGCCCCAGCATTTT.

This clone showed up just a few times. J is TRBJ1-3 and V is TRBV28; possible D gene TRBD1, 5 bases. V lost 5 bases and J lost 0, with 11 bases in between. Germline values: CDR1 MDHEN, CDR2 SYDVKM. The CDR3 consists of 15 residues. CDR3 nucleotide sequence: TGTGCCAGCAGTCCCTTAGACAGCTCTGGAAACACCATATATTTT. Translating gives CASSPLDSSGNTIYF.

This chain connects TRBV19 to TRBJ2-1; TRBD2 matches 8 bases. Germline trimming cut 5 bases from V and 3 bases from J; bases unmatched to any gene: 6. Germline assignment: CDR1 LNHDA and CDR2 SQIVND (reference sequence). The CDR3 has 15 residues. This CDR3 reads CASSEKLAGYNEQFF. Here the CDR3 DNA reads TGTGCCAGTAGTGAGAAGCTAGCGGGCTACAATGAGCAGTTCTTC.

The chain recombines TRBV7-9 with TRBJ2-5, with 7 bases aligning to TRBD1. The CDR3 consists of 15 residues. V trimming: 5 bases; J trimming: 4 bases; junction bases outside the gene matches: 10. Germline values: CDR1 SEHNR, CDR2 FQNEAQ (reference sequence). The CDR3 region is CASSARQGTGETQYF. The DNA of the CDR3 is TGTGCCAGCAGCGCCCGACAGGGAACGGGAGAGACCCAGTACTTC.

The V call is TRBV30, the J call TRBJ2-7, with TRBD1 matching over 11 bases. The CDR3 sequence is 13 residues long. Germline V gene sequence: CDR1 GTSNPN, CDR2 SVGIG (reference sequence). V was pared by 5 bases and J by 3 bases, with 3 bases of the junction left unmatched. The CDR3 here is CAWGGQGGYEQYF. The DNA of the CDR3 is TGTGCCTGGGGGGGACAGGGGGGCTACGAGCAGTACTTC.

The V call is TRBV5-1, the J call TRBJ2-7; 10 bases are a match to TRBD2. The CDR3 runs 15 residues. Germline values: CDR1 SGHRS, CDR2 YFSETQ. Trimming removed 3 bases from V and 3 bases from J; junction bases left unmatched: 6. The CDR3 reads CASSSSGRDIYEQYF. The CDR3 region has the DNA TGCGCCAGCAGCTCTAGCGGGAGAGACATCTACGAGCAGTACTTC. Full variable domain (missing parts from reference TRBV5-1 and TRBJ2-7): KAGVTQTPRYLIKTRGQQVTLSCSPISGHRSVSWYQQTPGQGLQFLFEYFSETQRNKGNFPGRFSGRQFSNSRSEMNVSTLELGDSALYLCASSSSGRDIYEQYFGPGTRLTVT.

This clone was seen more than once but under ten times. The chain carries TRBV7-8 and TRBJ2-3, with D hard to call. This CDR3 spans 15 amino acids. The V end was cut by 2 bases, the J end by 0 bases, with 9 bases between. The germline gives CDR1 SGHVS, CDR2 FQNEAQ. The CDR3 loop is CASSLIWQSTDTQYF. The CDR3, as DNA: TGTGCCAGCAGCTTAATTTGGCAAAGCACAGATACGCAGTATTTT.

The V gene is TRBV4-3, the J gene TRBJ1-1; D unresolved. The CDR3 sequence is 13 residues long. V dropped 0 bases and J dropped 8 bases, with 10 bases sitting between them. The germline CDR1 and CDR2 sequences are LGHNA and YSLEER. The CDR3 sequence: CASSQEAGREAFF. The CDR3 coding sequence is TGCGCCAGCAGCCAAGAGGCGGGCAGGGAAGCTTTCTTT.

This chain joins TRBV7-9 and TRBJ1-1; TRBD1 matches at 8 bases. The CDR3 runs 15 residues. The germline CDR1 and CDR2 sequences are SEHNR and FQNEAQ (reference sequence). Trimming cost V 3 bases and J 4 bases; bases outside gene matches: 7. The CDR3 DNA follows: TGTGCCAGCAGCTTCGGACAGGGTTATGGCACTGAAGCTTTCTTT. Its protein is CASSFGQGYGTEAFF.

The V and J genes are TRBV15 and TRBJ2-5, with 10 positions matching TRBD2. V lost 1 base, J lost 5 bases, and 4 bases stayed unmatched. Per germline, CDR1 LNHNV and CDR2 YYDKDF (reference sequence). This CDR3 comprises 15 residues. Written as DNA, the CDR3 is TGTGCCACCAGCAGAGCTAGCGGGAGCATCGAGACCCAGTACTTC. Translating gives CATSRASGSIETQYF.

This chain links TRBV5-1 with TRBJ2-3, with 9 bases matching TRBD1. Per germline, CDR1 SGHRS and CDR2 YFSETQ. The junction had 3 bases not matched to a gene; V was cut back by 2 bases and J by 2 bases. There are 15 residues in the CDR3. The CDR3 sequence: CASSLQGATTDTQYF. CDR3 coding DNA: TGCGCCAGCAGCTTACAGGGGGCTACCACAGATACGCAGTATTTT. Full variable domain (remainder filled in from reference TRBV5-1 and TRBJ2-3): KAGVTQTPRYLIKTRGQQVTLSCSPISGHRSVSWYQQTPGQGLQFLFEYFSETQRNKGNFPGRFSGRQFSNSRSEMNVSTLELGDSALYLCASSLQGATTDTQYFGPGTRLTVL.

This clone has a handful of counts. V gene TRBV27 combines with J gene TRBJ2-1; 8 bases are shared with TRBD2. The CDR3 length is 14 residues. V shed 8 bases, J shed 2 bases, and the junction held 5 bases outside the gene matches. The germline CDR1 and CDR2 sequences are MNHEY and SMNVEV (reference sequence). CDR3 sequence (DNA): TGTGCCAGCCAGGCGGGAGGCCCCTACAATGAGCAGTTCTTC. Translating gives CASQAGGPYNEQFF.